This TCR beta chain was identified during a study of CD4 T cells in relation to SARS-CoV-2 and coronaviruses (dated by TCRdb to about 2021). With respect to the entire study: A median age of around 38 years, with a range of about 21 to 72 years, was recorded for the full convalescent cohort of over ten patients. Samples from three pre-COVID donors and the naive versus memory experiments were sequenced with the Adaptive Biotechnologies TCR-sequencing kit; other data were Illumina-based. A different, Illumina-based TCR-beta assay was used to sequence expansion assays from other donors in the study. The study assessed, at the TCR clonotype level, memory CD4+ T cell crossreactivity between SARS-CoV-2 and common cold coronavirus spike proteins. HLA restriction was mapped for shared crossreactive spike epitopes using patient-derived lymphoblastoid cell lines. Among the roughly twelve convalescent patients, 8 males and 4 females were included, and two of the subjects were Hispanic. The research as a whole found: Naive versus memory sequencing indicated the assay detects memory recall responses rather than primary responses primed during culture. Crossreactive clones showed significantly weaker SARS-CoV-2-driven expansion than monoreactive clones, consistent with antigenic imprinting. Small numbers of patients and of tested TCRs were a limitation of the study. Because the crossreactivity analysis focused on spike protein, crossreactivity against other viral proteins was not assessed. Pre-pandemic and post-infection samples were not both contributed by any donor, so tracing of the source of pre-existing responses was limited. Roughly 64% of donors had memory CD4+ clonotypes that crossrecognized SARS-CoV-2 and at least one common cold coronavirus spike.

Counted from cysteine to phenylalanine, this CDR3 has 14 amino acids. The kept DNA is CDR3 alone, 42 bases in frame from the first base. Here V drops 5 bases and J drops 8 bases, and the junction holds 4 bases not matched to any gene. The germline V gene (reference sequence) provides CDR1 MNHNY and CDR2 SVGAGI. Naive and memory CD4+ T cells were separated from cryopreserved PBMCs through CD4 enrichment, which was followed by EasySep naive CD4+ T cell enrichment. Ficoll-Paque PLUS gradient centrifugation was used to isolate PBMCs from either whole blood or leukapheresis product. The PBMCs went either fresh into the expansion assay or into cryopreservation at -140 degrees C. The QIAamp Micro DNA Kit was used to extract genomic DNA from the CD4+ T cells. Uncultured naive and memory CD4+ T cell DNA received deep-resolution immunoSEQ TCR-beta sequencing. In the original analysis: During preprocessing, nonproductive sequences were removed, along with CDR3s that did not begin with C, did not end with F or W, or were shorter than 7 amino acids. Cultured and uncultured naive and memory CD4+ repertoires were searched for previously identified spike- and CEF-reactive CDR3s. After three terminal residues were trimmed from each end, CDR3 homology was quantified as pairwise Levenshtein distance using the stringdist R package. The clones in this table, taken by TCRdb from immuneACCESS, are in-frame only. Not every clone is retained; where verified, under half of the shortfall comes from an unresolved V gene, and the cause of the rest is unknown. D and trimming come from the DNA, and the V and J calls and clone size come from that table. The sample contains tens of thousands of clones, roughly 90% of them found a single time. Roughly a tenth of the sample belongs to the ten largest clones.

Comment on this clone: Its antigen specificity is not known. No base-level quality is on record; no much larger clone is a single base apart.

This sequence uses TRBV6-6 and TRBJ1-6; TRBD1 matches 9 bases in the middle. The source of this sequence is an adult with COVID-19. The sequenced material came from memory CD4+ T cells from PBMCs. The cell subset or site label for this specimen denotes: memory (non-naive) CD4+ T cells. The CDR3 protein is CASSPRTGDSPLHF. The nucleotides are TGTGCCAGCAGTCCCAGGACAGGGGATTCACCCCTCCACTTT.